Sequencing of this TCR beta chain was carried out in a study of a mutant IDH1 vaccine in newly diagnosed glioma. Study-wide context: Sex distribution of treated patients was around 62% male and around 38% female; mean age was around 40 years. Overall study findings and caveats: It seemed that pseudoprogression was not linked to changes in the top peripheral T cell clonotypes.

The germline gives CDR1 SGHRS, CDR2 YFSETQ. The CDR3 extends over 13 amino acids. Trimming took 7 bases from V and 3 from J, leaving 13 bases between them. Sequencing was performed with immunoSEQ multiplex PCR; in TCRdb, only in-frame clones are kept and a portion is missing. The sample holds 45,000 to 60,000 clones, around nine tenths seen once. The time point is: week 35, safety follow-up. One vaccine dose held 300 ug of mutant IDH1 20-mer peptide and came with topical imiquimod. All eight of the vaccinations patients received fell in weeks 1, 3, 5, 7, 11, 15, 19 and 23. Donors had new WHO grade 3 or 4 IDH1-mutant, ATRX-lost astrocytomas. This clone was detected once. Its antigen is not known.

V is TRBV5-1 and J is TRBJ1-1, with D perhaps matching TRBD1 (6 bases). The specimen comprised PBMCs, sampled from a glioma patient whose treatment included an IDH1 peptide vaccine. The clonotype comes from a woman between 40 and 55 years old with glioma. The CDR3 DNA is TGCGCCAGCGGGCAGGGGCGGGACACTGAAGCTTTCTTT. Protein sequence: CASGQGRDTEAFF.